This T cell receptor (beta chain) stems from a study of cytomegalovirus exposure and HLA in healthy donors. Germline V CDR1 and CDR2: SGHAT, FQNNGV. The CDR3 loop spans 16 amino acids. V dropped 5 bases and J dropped 7; count of bases not matched to a gene: 13. PCR primers comprised 60 Vbeta and 13 Jbeta primers. Profiled with immunoSEQ multiplex PCR; TCRdb holds only in-frame clones, not every one. This table has a few hundred thousand clones, 84% appearing once. The V call is TRBV11-2, the J call TRBJ2-1, with TRBD2 matching 8 bases. Source material: PBMCs. The receptor was derived from a woman between 40 and 55 years old in good health and CMV-seropositive. In DNA, the CDR3 is TGTGCCAGCAGCCGCCAAGTTCAGGGACTAGGGAATGAGCAGTTCTTC. It encodes CASSRQVQGLGNEQFF. The whole variable domain, filled in from reference TRBV11-2 and TRBJ2-1, reads EAGVAQSPRYKIIEKRQSVAFWCNPISGHATLYWYQQILGQGPKLLIQFQNNGVVDDSQLPKDRFSAERLKGVDSTLKIQPAKLEDSAVYLCASSRQVQGLGNEQFFGPGTRLTVL.